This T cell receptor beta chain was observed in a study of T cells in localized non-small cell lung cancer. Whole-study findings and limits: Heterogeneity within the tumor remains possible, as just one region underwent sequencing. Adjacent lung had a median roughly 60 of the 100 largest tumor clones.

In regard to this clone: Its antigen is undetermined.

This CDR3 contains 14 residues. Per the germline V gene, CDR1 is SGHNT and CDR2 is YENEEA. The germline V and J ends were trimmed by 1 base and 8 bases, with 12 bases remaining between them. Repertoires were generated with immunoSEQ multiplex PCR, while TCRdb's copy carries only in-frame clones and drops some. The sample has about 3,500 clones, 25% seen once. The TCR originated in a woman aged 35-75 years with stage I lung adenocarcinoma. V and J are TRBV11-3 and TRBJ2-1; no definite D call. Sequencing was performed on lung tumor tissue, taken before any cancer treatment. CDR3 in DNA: TGTGCCAGCAGCTTAGTTTACGGAAAGGATGAGCAGTTCTTC. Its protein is CASSLVYGKDEQFF.